This T cell receptor beta chain was identified in a study of blood T cell repertoires in COVID-19 (dated by TCRdb to the early 2020s). For the wider study: Samples covering the acute and convalescent phases of COVID-19 were provided by collaborators in the United States, Italy and Spain. Samples came from the ongoing ImmuneRACE study (first 160 participants) plus 1,254 subjects from 6 global collaborators. Subjects who had been exposed to COVID-19, were actively infected with it, or had recovered from it provided the deeply sampled blood TCRbeta repertoires that made up the dataset. The material from the prospective study consisted of cDNA or gDNA derived from T cells, B-cell-depleted T cells, or PBMCs. The repertoires were released in a freely available public database meant as a resource for research on the immune response to SARS-CoV-2. Sample metadata almost always included a de-identified subject ID, COVID-19 status, age in years and sex. Where HLA class I and class II types were available, the types were taken from metadata supplied by the sample provider, not from assay-based typing. Findings and caveats that apply to the study as a whole: The amount of clinical and demographic metadata varied by source and participant and was provided uncurated.

Spanning cysteine to phenylalanine, the CDR3 consists of 15 amino acids. Only the CDR3 part of the read is kept: 45 bases, read in frame from the first base. The germline V gene specifies ENHRY as CDR1 and SYGVKD as CDR2. V is trimmed back by 11 bases and J by 0 bases, and the junction contains 9 bases that no gene match accounts for. Comments on this clone: This clone's antigen is unknown. No qualities accompany the bases; no much larger clone lies one base away.

TCRbeta CDR3 regions were amplified from genomic DNA by means of the immunoSEQ Assay, a bias-controlled multiplex PCR. On the study's bioinformatics: The number of nucleated cells in each sample was estimated by amplification of reference gene primers within the assay. To quantify the absolute abundance of each unique TCRbeta CDR3 rearrangement, sequence reads were collapsed and filtered. For each sample, productive Simpson clonality was calculated by taking the square root of Simpson's diversity index across productive rearrangements. TCRdb carries this immuneACCESS record with in-frame sequences only. Its versions omit some clonotypes, under half of them owing to an unresolved V gene in the studies checked, with the rest unexplained. V and J calls and clone size come straight from that table; D and trimming were deduced from the DNA. The sample records approximately 300,000 clones, roughly nine tenths of which are singletons. The ten largest account for about a fifth of the sample.

Participants in the prospective study were aged roughly 18 to 90 years, lived in over 20 United States geographic areas, and enrolled through a virtual design. To assign participants to cohorts, the prospective study relied on clinical history that participants themselves reported in a screening survey and a study questionnaire. ImmuneRACE Cohort 3 recovered participants were defined by two consecutive negative NP/OP PCR tests, healthcare professional clearance, or symptom resolution. In the prospective study, whole blood, serum and a nasopharyngeal or oropharyngeal swab were collected from each participant by mobile phlebotomists. Over an approximately 2-month period, participants in the prospective study had the option of providing additional blood draws and questionnaires. Before DNA extraction, prospective study blood samples were shipped either frozen or at room temperature.

The TCR comes from a woman aged 30 to 39 who had recovered from COVID-19. The sequenced sample consisted of PBMCs or T cells enriched from blood (not recorded which). The rearranged chain carries TRBV10-3 and TRBJ1-3; 8 central nucleotides agree with TRBD1. CDR3 protein: CAVTQGEVSGNTIYF. The sequenced DNA: TGTGCCGTAACACAGGGGGAGGTCTCTGGAAACACCATATATTTT.